Each of the 30 T cell receptor beta chains below was sequenced from the same sample in a study of blood T cell repertoires in COVID-19. Produced via immunoSEQ multiplex PCR; TCRdb's table is partial and in-frame only. The sample lists 60,000 to 65,000 clones, 74% occurring once. The material sequenced was peripheral blood. These receptors were obtained from a woman older than 75 with acute or convalescent COVID-19.

This clone was recorded a few times. CDR3 sequence (DNA): TGTGCCAGCAGTCAACAGGGGGCGCGTCGCGAGCAGTACTTC. Its translation: CASSQQGARREQYF. The V call is TRBV6-5, the J call TRBJ2-7; TRBD1 agrees at 9 bases. The CDR3 totals 14 residues. V lost 5 bases and J lost 6; bases outside the gene matches: 8. CDR1 and CDR2 (germline): MNHEY, SVGAGI.

The chain joins TRBV10-3 to TRBJ1-5; unclear D gene. The germline V and J ends were trimmed by 2 bases and 0 bases, with 5 bases remaining between them. CDR3 length: 14 amino acids. Germline values: CDR1 ENHRY, CDR2 SYGVKD. This CDR3 is CAISETVSNQPQHF. CDR3 sequence (DNA): TGTGCCATCAGTGAGACAGTTAGCAATCAGCCCCAGCATTTT.

The chain has TRBV27 and TRBJ1-4, with 8 bases matching TRBD1. The CDR3 is made up of 14 amino acids. Germline CDR1 MNHEY, CDR2 SMNVEV (reference sequence). Losses at the gene ends were 2 bases for V and 13 bases for J; bases not matched to a gene: 9. CDR3 residues: CASSLGTGGTGLFF. The CDR3 DNA reads as TGTGCCAGCAGTTTAGGAACAGGGGGAACGGGACTGTTTTTT.

The chain joins TRBV10-1 to TRBJ2-1, with a tentative D call TRBD2 (6 bases). The CDR3 is 15 residues long. The germline CDR1 and CDR2 sequences are WNHNN and SYGVQD (reference sequence). The ends were cut back, 2 bases at V and 6 bases at J, with 14 bases in the middle. CDR3 DNA sequence: TGCGCCAGCAGTGAGAGAGTTAGCGGTCTCAATGAGCAGTTCTTC. This sequence encodes CASSERVSGLNEQFF.

The chain has TRBV7-6 and TRBJ2-1; D perhaps matches TRBD2 (5 bases). The germline CDR1 and CDR2 sequences are SGHVS and FNYEAQ. This CDR3 spans 13 amino acids. Trimming removed 0 bases at V and 7 bases at J, with 7 bases between. This CDR3 reads CASSLAGKNEQFF. The CDR3 region has the DNA TGTGCCAGCAGCTTAGCCGGGAAGAATGAGCAGTTCTTC.

This clone has a handful of counts. The chain carries TRBV4-2 and TRBJ2-7, with 9 bases that match TRBD2. This CDR3 has 17 amino acids. V lost 3 bases and J lost 4; bases outside the gene matches: 13. The V gene's germline CDR1 is LGHNA and CDR2 YNFKEQ. In DNA, the CDR3 is TGTGCCAGCAGCCAGCCGGGGGGCGGGAGGGCCTTGTACGAGCAGTACTTC. Protein: CASSQPGGGRALYEQYF.

This chain joins TRBV29-1 and TRBJ2-1; 9 bases match TRBD2. CDR3 length: 14 amino acids. CDR1 is SQVTM and CDR2 is ANQGSEA in the germline V gene. V trimming: 7 bases; J trimming: 6 bases; junction bases outside the gene matches: 10. The CDR3 reads CSAGAAGGPNEQFF. DNA for the CDR3: TGCAGCGCCGGAGCGGCGGGAGGGCCCAATGAGCAGTTCTTC.

The J gene is TRBJ1-4, the V gene TRBV5-1; D is possibly TRBD1 (5 bases). The V end was cut by 3 bases, the J end by 8 bases, with 11 bases between. This CDR3 is 13 amino acids long. The germline CDR1 and CDR2 sequences are SGHRS and YFSETQ. The CDR3, as DNA: TGCGCCAGCAGCTGGCAGGGCGAAGAAAAACTGTTTTTT. This translates into CASSWQGEEKLFF.

This chain uses TRBV7-2 with TRBJ1-2, with 7 bases matching TRBD1. The V segment lost 5 bases and the J segment 4 bases; nucleotides outside the gene matches: 7. CDR3 size: 14 residues. Germline-derived CDR1 and CDR2 are SGHTA and FQGNSA. CDR3 DNA sequence: TGTGCCAGCAGCCATCAGGGGGGACGCTATGGCTACACCTTC. Protein product: CASSHQGGRYGYTF. Together with reference TRBV7-2 and TRBJ1-2, the CDR3 gives the full variable domain: GAGVSQSPSNKVTEKGKDVELRCDPISGHTALYWYRQSLGQGLEFLIYFQGNSAPDKSGLPSDRFSAERTGGSVSTLTIQRTQQEDSAVYLCASSHQGGRYGYTFGSGTRLTVV.

This clone appeared a single time. The chain recombines TRBV25-1 with TRBJ1-3; TRBD1 aligns across 7 bases. The germline V gene has CDR1 MGHDK and CDR2 SYGVNS. With V trimmed by 6 bases and J by 3 bases, 5 bases remained unmatched. The CDR3 spans 14 residues. CDR3 sequence (DNA): TGTGCCAGCAGCTCCAGACAGGGTGGAAACACCATATATTTT. Translating gives CASSSRQGGNTIYF.

This sequence joins TRBV14 and TRBJ2-1, with D possibly TRBD1 on 6 matching bases. Looked up from germline, CDR1 is SGHDN and CDR2 is FVKESK. The CDR3 runs to 15 residues. The V and J ends lost 0 bases and 8 bases respectively, with 14 bases between them. CDR3 DNA sequence: TGTGCCAGCAGCCAAGACAGGGGCTCCCCAGATGAGCAGTTCTTC. Protein sequence: CASSQDRGSPDEQFF.

J is TRBJ2-3 and V is TRBV28, with D unclear. The CDR3 length is 15 residues. CDR1 and CDR2 from the germline V gene are MDHEN and SYDVKM. V was trimmed by 6 bases and J by 0 bases, leaving 13 bases between them. The CDR3: CASSPVEWSTDTQYF. The CDR3 DNA reads as TGTGCCAGCAGCCCTGTCGAGTGGAGCACAGATACGCAGTATTTT. Supplemented by reference TRBV28 and TRBJ2-3, the full variable domain reads DVKVTQSSRYLVKRTGEKVFLECVQDMDHENMFWYRQDPGLGLRLIYFSYDVKMKEKGDIPEGYSVSREKKERFSLILESASTNQTSMYLCASSPVEWSTDTQYFGPGTRLTVL.

The rearrangement links TRBV9 to TRBJ2-3; 10 bases are shared with TRBD2. With 0 bases clipped from V and 1 base from J, the junction kept 8 bases outside the gene matches. The CDR3 has 18 residues. Germline-derived CDR1 and CDR2 are SGDLS and YYNGEE. The CDR3 loop reads CASSVGLAGVGGTDTQYF. The CDR3 nucleotides read TGTGCCAGCAGCGTAGGGCTAGCGGGAGTGGGAGGCACAGATACGCAGTATTTT.

The V call is TRBV4-3, the J call TRBJ2-1; TRBD2 matches at 10 bases. This CDR3 is 15 amino acids long. With 4 bases clipped from V and 5 bases from J, the junction kept 5 bases outside the gene matches. Germline V lookup: CDR1 LGHNA, CDR2 YSLEER. The CDR3 reads CASSLEREGHNEQFF. The CDR3 DNA reads as TGCGCCAGCAGCCTCGAGCGGGAGGGCCACAATGAGCAGTTCTTC.

The CDR3 is CASGTGHNEQFF. The CDR3 coding sequence is TGTGCCAGCGGGACAGGGCACAATGAGCAGTTCTTC. The genes are TRBV6-5 and TRBJ2-1, with 9 bases fitting TRBD1. Germline values: CDR1 MNHEY, CDR2 SVGAGI. J lost 5 bases, V lost 8 bases, and 1 base had no gene match. CDR3 length equals 12 residues.

The chain employs TRBV19 and TRBJ1-3; D is unresolved. The V end was cut by 5 bases, the J end by 3 bases, with 17 bases between. The CDR3 sequence is 16 residues long. Germline CDR1 reads LNHDA; CDR2 reads SQIVND (reference sequence). CDR3 residues: CASSPEGQPIGNTIYF. The CDR3 DNA reads as TGTGCCAGTAGTCCTGAGGGCCAGCCGATTGGAAACACCATATATTTT.

In DNA form, the CDR3 reads TGCGCCAGCAGCCAGCAGACTAGTAAGGAAGATACGCAGTATTTT. The encoded protein is CASSQQTSKEDTQYF. The rearrangement links TRBV4-1 to TRBJ2-3; TRBD2 is a possible D gene (6 bases). Germline loops: CDR1 MGHRA, CDR2 YSYEKL. The V and J ends lost 3 bases and 5 bases respectively, with 15 bases between them. CDR3 length equals 15 residues.

The rearrangement joins TRBV5-1 to TRBJ1-2; unclear D gene. Trimming shortened V by 0 bases and J by 5 bases, and 11 bases separated the two germline ends. CDR1 and CDR2 (germline): SGHRS, YFSETQ. This CDR3 spans 14 amino acids. Here the CDR3 DNA reads TGCGCCAGCAGCTTGGCCCTTGGCAGTTATGGCTACACCTTC. Its protein is CASSLALGSYGYTF.

The J gene is TRBJ2-3, the V gene TRBV5-1, with D possibly TRBD1 on 7 matching bases. This CDR3 contains 17 residues. The V and J ends lost 2 bases and 0 bases respectively, with 16 bases between them. The V gene's germline CDR1 is SGHRS and CDR2 YFSETQ. CDR3 protein: CASSFLEGQLSTDTQYF. DNA for the CDR3: TGCGCCAGCAGCTTCTTGGAGGGACAGTTGAGCACAGATACGCAGTATTTT.

The chain couples TRBV4-1 to TRBJ2-2, with 8 nucleotides matching TRBD1. CDR1 and CDR2 from the germline V gene are MGHRA and YSYEKL. The length of the CDR3 is 15 residues. Germline trimming cut 4 bases from V and 7 bases from J; bases unmatched to any gene: 8. DNA for the CDR3: TGCGCCAGCAGCCGCGAGACAGGGGTCGGCGGGGAGCTGTTTTTT. Translating it yields CASSRETGVGGELFF.

This rearrangement joins TRBV27 to TRBJ2-4; 8 positions match TRBD1. Germline V lookup: CDR1 MNHEY, CDR2 SMNVEV (reference sequence). J lost 9 bases, V lost 4 bases, and 2 bases had no gene match. The CDR3 runs 12 residues. For the CDR3, the DNA is TGTGCCAGCAGTTCAGGGGGCATCATTCAGTACTTC. As protein: CASSSGGIIQYF.

This clone was seen only a few times. V and J are TRBV5-5 and TRBJ2-7; D unresolved. This CDR3 has 12 residues. V lost 4 bases and J 4 bases, leaving 9 bases between the germline ends. Germline V lookup: CDR1 SGHKS, CDR2 YYEKEE (reference sequence). The CDR3 is CASSRAVYEQYF. The CDR3 coding sequence is TGTGCCAGCAGCCGTGCGGTGTACGAGCAGTACTTC.

The chain combines TRBV28 with TRBJ1-2; D remains unclear. The CDR3 has 13 amino acids. Deletions cut 3 bases from V and 7 bases from J, with 12 bases between. CDR1 and CDR2 from the germline V gene are MDHEN and SYDVKM. This CDR3 reads CASSFSGRAGYTF. Here the CDR3 DNA reads TGTGCCAGCAGTTTCTCAGGTCGAGCTGGCTACACCTTC.

This clone was counted once. V usage is TRBV30 and J usage is TRBJ1-2; D is unclear. Germline loops: CDR1 GTSNPN, CDR2 SVGIG (reference sequence). Trimming removed 1 base at V and 6 bases at J, with 9 bases between. The CDR3 loop spans 12 amino acids. The chain's CDR3 is CAWSAGGHGYTF. CDR3 sequence (DNA): TGTGCCTGGAGTGCCGGAGGGCATGGCTACACCTTC.

This chain links TRBV28 with TRBJ1-2; 8 bases are shared with TRBD1. After removal of 11 bases from V and 5 bases from J, the junction contained 7 bases not matched to a gene. The CDR3 is 12 residues long. Germline V gene data show CDR1 as MDHEN and CDR2 as SYDVKM. The CDR3 DNA follows: TGTGCCGGACAGGGAGGGGGGTATGGCTACACCTTC. It translates to CAGQGGGYGYTF.

This clone was seen a few times. The chain couples TRBV5-1 to TRBJ2-7, with TRBD2 identical over 10 bases. The trim removed 4 bases at V and 4 bases at J, leaving 20 bases unmatched. The CDR3 spans 19 residues. Germline V gene sequence: CDR1 SGHRS, CDR2 YFSETQ. The DNA of the CDR3 is TGCGCCAGCAGCATATACAGGGGTACGAGCGGGAGGGCCGGGTACGAGCAGTACTTC. It yields the protein CASSIYRGTSGRAGYEQYF.

The rearrangement links TRBV11-2 to TRBJ2-7, with D perhaps matching TRBD2 (6 bases). Between the trimmed V and J ends, which lost 4 bases and 2 bases, there was a span of 18 bases. CDR1 SGHAT and CDR2 FQNNGV come from the germline V gene. The CDR3 is 16 residues long. DNA for the CDR3: TGTGCCAGCAGCTCCTGGGGTGCGGGACGGACCTACGAGCAGTACTTC. Encoded protein: CASSSWGAGRTYEQYF.

With respect to this clone: Other DNA sequences in this sample translate to the same CDR3. V and J are TRBV2 and TRBJ2-1; 8 bases are a match to TRBD1. Germline V CDR1 and CDR2: SNHLY, FYNNEI. V shed 7 bases, J shed 6 bases, and the junction held 5 bases outside the gene matches. This CDR3 is built from 13 residues. This CDR3 reads CASTRQGINEQFF. The CDR3 nucleotides read TGTGCCAGCACAAGACAGGGGATCAATGAGCAGTTCTTC.

The rearrangement uses TRBV12-5 and TRBJ1-5; 10 bases map to TRBD1. The V gene's germline CDR1 is LGHNT and CDR2 FRNRAP. The CDR3 spans 20 residues. The ends lost 1 base at V and 1 base at J; junction bases unmatched: 13. The CDR3 loop is CASGLGPGTGVGISNQPQHF. CDR3 coding DNA: TGTGCTAGTGGTTTGGGCCCCGGGACAGGGGTCGGTATAAGCAATCAGCCCCAGCATTTT.

The rearrangement joins TRBV10-3 to TRBJ2-3; the D gene is possibly TRBD1 (5 bases). The germline V gene encodes CDR1 ENHRY and CDR2 SYGVKD. The CDR3 is 15 amino acids. The V end was cut by 0 bases, the J end by 1 base, with 8 bases between. DNA for the CDR3: TGTGCCATCAGTGAGTCTCAACAGGGCACAGATACGCAGTATTTT. Amino acids: CAISESQQGTDTQYF.